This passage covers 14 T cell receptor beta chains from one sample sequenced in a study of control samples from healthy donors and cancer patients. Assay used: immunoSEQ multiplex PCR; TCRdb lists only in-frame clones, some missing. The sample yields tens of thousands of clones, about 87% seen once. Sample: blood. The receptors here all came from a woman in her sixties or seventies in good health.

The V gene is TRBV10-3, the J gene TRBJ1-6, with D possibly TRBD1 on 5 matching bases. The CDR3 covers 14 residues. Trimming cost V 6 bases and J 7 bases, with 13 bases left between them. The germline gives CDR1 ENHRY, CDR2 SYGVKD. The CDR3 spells CAIRTEGGNSPLHF. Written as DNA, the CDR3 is TGTGCCATCAGGACAGAGGGAGGGAATTCACCCCTCCACTTT.

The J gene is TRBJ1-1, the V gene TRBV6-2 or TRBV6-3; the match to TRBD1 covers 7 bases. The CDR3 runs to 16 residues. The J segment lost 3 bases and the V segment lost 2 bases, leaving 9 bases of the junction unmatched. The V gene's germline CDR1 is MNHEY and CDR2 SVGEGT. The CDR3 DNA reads TGTGCCAGCAGTTACCCGGTAGGGGGCCCCGACACTGAAGCTTTCTTT. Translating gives CASSYPVGGPDTEAFF.

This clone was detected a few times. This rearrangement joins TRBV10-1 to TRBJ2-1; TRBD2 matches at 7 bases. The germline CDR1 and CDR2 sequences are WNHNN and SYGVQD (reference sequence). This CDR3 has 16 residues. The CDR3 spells CAPHLGAGLTNNEQFF. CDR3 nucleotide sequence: TGCGCGCCCCATTTGGGAGCGGGACTTACAAACAATGAGCAGTTCTTC.

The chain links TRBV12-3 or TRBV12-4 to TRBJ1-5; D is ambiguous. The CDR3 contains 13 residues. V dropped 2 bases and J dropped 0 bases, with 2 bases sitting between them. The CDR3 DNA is TGTGCCAGCAGTTTAAATAGCAATCAGCCCCAGCATTTT. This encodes CASSLNSNQPQHF.

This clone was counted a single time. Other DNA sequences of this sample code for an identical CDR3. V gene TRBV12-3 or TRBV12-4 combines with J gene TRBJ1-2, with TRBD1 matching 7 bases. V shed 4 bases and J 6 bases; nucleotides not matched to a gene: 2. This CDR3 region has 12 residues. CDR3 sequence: CASSSTGNGYTF. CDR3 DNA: TGTGCCAGCAGTTCGACAGGGAATGGCTACACCTTC.

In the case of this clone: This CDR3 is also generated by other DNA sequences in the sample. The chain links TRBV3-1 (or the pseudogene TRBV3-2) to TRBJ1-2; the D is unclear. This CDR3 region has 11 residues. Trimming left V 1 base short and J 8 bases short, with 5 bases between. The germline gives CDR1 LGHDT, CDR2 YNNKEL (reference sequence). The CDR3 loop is CASSQGGGYTF. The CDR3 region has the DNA TGTGCCAGCAGCCAAGGAGGGGGCTACACCTTC.

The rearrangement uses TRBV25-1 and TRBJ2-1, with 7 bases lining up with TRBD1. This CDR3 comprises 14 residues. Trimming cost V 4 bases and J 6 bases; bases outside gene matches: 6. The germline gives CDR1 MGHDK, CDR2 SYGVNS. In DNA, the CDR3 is TGTGCCAGCAGTGGAGGGGGACAGATCAATGAGCAGTTCTTC. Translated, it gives CASSGGGQINEQFF.

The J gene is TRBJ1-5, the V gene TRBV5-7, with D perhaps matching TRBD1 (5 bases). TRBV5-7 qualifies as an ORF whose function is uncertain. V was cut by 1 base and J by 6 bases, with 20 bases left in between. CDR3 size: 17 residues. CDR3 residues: CASSLFVRGEDFQPQHF. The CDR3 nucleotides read TGTGCCAGCAGCTTGTTTGTGAGGGGTGAAGACTTTCAGCCCCAGCATTTT.

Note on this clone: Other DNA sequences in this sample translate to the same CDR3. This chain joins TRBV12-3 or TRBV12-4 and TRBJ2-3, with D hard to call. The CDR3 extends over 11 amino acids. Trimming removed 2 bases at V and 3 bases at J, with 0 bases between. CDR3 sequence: CASSLTDTQYF. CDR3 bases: TGTGCCAGCAGTTTAACAGATACGCAGTATTTT.

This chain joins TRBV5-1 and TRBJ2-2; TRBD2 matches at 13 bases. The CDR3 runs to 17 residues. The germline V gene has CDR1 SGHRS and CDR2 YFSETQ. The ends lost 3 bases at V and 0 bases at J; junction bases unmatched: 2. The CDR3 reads CASSSGLAGPNTGELFF. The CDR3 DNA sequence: TGCGCCAGCAGCTCGGGACTAGCGGGGCCGAACACCGGGGAGCTGTTTTTT.

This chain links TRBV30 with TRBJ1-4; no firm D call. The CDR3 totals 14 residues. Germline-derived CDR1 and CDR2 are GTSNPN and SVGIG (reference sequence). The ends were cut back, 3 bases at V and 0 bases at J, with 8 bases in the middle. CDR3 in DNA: TGTGCCTGGAGCCTAACAGCAACTAATGAAAAACTGTTTTTT. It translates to CAWSLTATNEKLFF.

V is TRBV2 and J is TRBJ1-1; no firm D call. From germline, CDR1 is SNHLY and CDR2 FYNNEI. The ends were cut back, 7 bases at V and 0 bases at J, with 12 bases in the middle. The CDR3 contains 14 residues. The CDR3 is CASTETRMNTEAFF. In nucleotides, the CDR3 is TGTGCCAGCACCGAGACACGCATGAACACTGAAGCTTTCTTT.

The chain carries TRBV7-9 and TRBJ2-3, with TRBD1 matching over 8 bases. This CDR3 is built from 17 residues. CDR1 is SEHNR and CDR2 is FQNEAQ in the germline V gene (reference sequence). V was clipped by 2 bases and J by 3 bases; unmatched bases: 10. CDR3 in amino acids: CASSLIQGALETDTQYF. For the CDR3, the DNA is TGTGCCAGCAGCTTAATTCAGGGGGCGTTGGAAACAGATACGCAGTATTTT.

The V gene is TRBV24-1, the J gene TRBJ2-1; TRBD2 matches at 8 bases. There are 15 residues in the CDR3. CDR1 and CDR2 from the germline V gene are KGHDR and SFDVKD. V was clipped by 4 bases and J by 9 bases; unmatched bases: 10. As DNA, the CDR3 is TGTGCCACCAGTGAAGGCGGCAGCGGGGGTGCTGAGCAGTTCTTC. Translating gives CATSEGGSGGAEQFF.